This TCR beta chain was captured by sequencing in a study of CD8+ T cells in alopecia areata (dated by TCRdb to the late 2010s). With regard to the full study: Treated patients were enrolled in an open-label pilot trial of oral tofacitinib, 5 to 10 mg twice daily, for moderate-to-severe alopecia areata. Clonality in the scalp was compared among normal scalp (n=4), patchy alopecia areata scalp (n=8), and alopecia totalis/universalis scalp (n=8). The SALT score, which quantifies the percentage of affected scalp surface area, was used to measure disease severity in treated patients. The RNA source kit depended on sample type: the PAXgene miRNA kit for fixed scalp, the miRNeasy kit for PBMCs, and the RNeasy kit for mouse skin. The study used high-throughput TCRbeta sequencing to examine T cell clonal expansion in alopecia areata, in both the C3H/HeJ mouse model and human patients. Tofacitinib-treated patients had biopsies at baseline and at 4 and 24 weeks of treatment, with a later scalp biopsy in several patients. Scalp tissue and sorted CD4+ and CD8+ peripheral blood T cells from patchy and totalis/universalis alopecia areata patients and from healthy controls were covered by human TCRbeta sequencing. Patients received tofacitinib for 6 to 18 months and were then followed off drug for 6 months to check for delayed response and recurrence. immunoSEQ multiplex PCR using 35 Vbeta forward primers and 13 Jbeta reverse primers was used to amplify TCRbeta CDR3 regions.

The germline V gene sets CDR1 to SGHDT and CDR2 to YYEEEE. The junction shows trimming of 0 bases on V and 3 bases on J, plus 6 bases between the germline ends. From cysteine to phenylalanine, the CDR3 is 14 amino acids long. Just the 42-base CDR3 DNA is kept, in frame starting at base 1. General study outcomes and caveats: With tofacitinib, both scalp clonality and the number of expanded CD8+ clones among the top 100 scalp clones went down significantly. Shared TCR sequences between patients were less evident than in mice, which may be partly attributable to HLA diversity in the patient population. Because the treated cohort was small and had just a single nonresponder, larger studies are needed to establish links between baseline CD8+ expansion and response. Lesional scalp, especially in alopecia totalis/universalis, showed higher clonality and more expanded CD8+ clones than normal scalp, suggesting antigenic drive. Scalp TCR repertoire analysis is complicated because resident alphabeta T cells in normal human skin are also sequenced, whereas mouse skin is dominated by gammadelta T cells. Many expanded lesional clones persisted in scalp and blood during tofacitinib treatment, which may partly explain relapse after stopping treatment.

Receptor amplification or capture employed the immunoSEQ multiplex PCR assay. RNA was extracted from all samples and reverse transcribed into cDNA as template for TCR sequencing. SuperScript III was used for first-strand cDNA synthesis, primed with a 2:1 mix of oligo-dT and random hexamers. A synthetic immune receptor repertoire was used to assess amplification bias, and residual bias was removed computationally. On the study's bioinformatics: Raw reads were preprocessed to remove errors, and CDR3 was defined according to IMGT conventions as the region from the conserved cysteine to phenylalanine. To get clonality, Shannon entropy was normalized by log2 of the number of productive unique TCRs and the result was subtracted from 1. Scalp TCRbeta sequences were cross-referenced with sorted blood CD4 and CD8 repertoires so that the CD4 or CD8 identity of scalp clones could be inferred. TCRdb limited this immuneACCESS table to in-frame rearrangements with V and J called. A share of clones is missing; checked studies link under half to unresolved V genes, and the rest is unexplained. V and J calls and clone size come straight from that table; D and trimming were deduced from the DNA. The sample table holds about 140,000 clones, of which about 51% were seen once. The ten largest clones capture approximately 16% of the sample.

This clone has only a few counts. This receptor's antigen is unknown. No much larger clone is present one base from it, and per-base qualities are unavailable. The time point tag for this specimen amounts to: about 4 weeks on oral tofacitinib. The treatment or condition label on this specimen signifies: oral pan-JAK inhibitor, 5-10 mg twice daily. Lesional scalp punch biopsies and peripheral blood were collected from alopecia areata patients. PBMCs were separated by density centrifugation and stained for CD3, CD4 and CD8, after which CD4+ and CD8+ T cells were sorted on a FACSAria. This receptor was obtained from a human donor with alopecia areata. The chain couples TRBV5-6 to TRBJ2-2, with the D gene not confidently named. The sequencing here drew on CD8+ T cells sorted from blood, taken at week 4, from a patient treated with tofacitinib. The DNA reads as follows: TGTGCCAGCAGCTTGGAGGGTCACACCGGGGAGCTGTTTTTT. It translates to CASSLEGHTGELFF.